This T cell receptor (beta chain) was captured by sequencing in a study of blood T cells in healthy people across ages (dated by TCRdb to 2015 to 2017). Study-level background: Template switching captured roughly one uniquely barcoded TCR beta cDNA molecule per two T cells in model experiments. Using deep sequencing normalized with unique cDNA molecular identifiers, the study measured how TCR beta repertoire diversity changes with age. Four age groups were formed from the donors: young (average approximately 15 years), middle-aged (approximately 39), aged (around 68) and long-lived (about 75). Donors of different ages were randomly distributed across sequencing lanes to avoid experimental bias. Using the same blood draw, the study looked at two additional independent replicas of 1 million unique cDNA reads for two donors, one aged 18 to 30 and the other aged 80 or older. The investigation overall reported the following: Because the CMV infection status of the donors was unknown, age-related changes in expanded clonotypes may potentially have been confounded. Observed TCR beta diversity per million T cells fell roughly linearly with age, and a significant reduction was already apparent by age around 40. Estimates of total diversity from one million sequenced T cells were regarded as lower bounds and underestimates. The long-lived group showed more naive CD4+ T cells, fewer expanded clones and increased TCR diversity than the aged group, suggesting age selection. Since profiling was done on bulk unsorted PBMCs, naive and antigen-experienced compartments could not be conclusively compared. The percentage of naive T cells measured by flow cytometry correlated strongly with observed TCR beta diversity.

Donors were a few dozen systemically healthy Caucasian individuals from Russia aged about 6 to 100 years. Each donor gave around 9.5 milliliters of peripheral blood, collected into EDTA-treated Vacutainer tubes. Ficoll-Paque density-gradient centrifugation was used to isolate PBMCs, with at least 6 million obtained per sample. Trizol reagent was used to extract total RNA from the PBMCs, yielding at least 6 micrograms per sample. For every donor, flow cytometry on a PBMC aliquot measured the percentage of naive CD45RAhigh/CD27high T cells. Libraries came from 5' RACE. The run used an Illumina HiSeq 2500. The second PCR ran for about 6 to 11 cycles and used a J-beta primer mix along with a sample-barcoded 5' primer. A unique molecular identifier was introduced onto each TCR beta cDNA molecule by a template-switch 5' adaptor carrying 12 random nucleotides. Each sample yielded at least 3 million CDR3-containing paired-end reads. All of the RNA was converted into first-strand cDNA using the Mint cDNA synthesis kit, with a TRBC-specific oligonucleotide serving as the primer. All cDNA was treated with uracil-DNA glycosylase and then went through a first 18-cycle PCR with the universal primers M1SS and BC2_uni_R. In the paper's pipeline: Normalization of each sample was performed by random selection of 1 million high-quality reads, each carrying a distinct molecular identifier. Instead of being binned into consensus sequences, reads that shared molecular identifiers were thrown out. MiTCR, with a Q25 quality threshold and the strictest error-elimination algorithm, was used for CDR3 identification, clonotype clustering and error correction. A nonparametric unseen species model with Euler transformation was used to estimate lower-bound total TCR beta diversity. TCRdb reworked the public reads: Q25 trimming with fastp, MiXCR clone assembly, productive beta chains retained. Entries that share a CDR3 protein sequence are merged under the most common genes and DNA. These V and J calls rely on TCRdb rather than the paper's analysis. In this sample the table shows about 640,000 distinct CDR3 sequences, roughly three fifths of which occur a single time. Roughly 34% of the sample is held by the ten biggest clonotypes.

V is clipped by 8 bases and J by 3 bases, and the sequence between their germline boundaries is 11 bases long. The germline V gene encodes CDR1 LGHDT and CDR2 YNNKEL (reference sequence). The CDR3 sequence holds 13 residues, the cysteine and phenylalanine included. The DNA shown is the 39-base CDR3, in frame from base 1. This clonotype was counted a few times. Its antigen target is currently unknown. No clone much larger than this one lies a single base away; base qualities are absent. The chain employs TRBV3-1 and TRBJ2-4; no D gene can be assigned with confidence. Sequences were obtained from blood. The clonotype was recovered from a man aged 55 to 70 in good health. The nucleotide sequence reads TGTGCCAGCCTCAGATGGGACAAAAACATTCAGTACTTC. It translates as CASLRWDKNIQYF.